The 31 T cell receptor beta chains listed next were all sequenced from one sample in a study of blood T cells in healthy people across ages. The use of a sample-barcoded 5' primer and a J-beta primer mix characterized a second PCR of roughly 7 to 11 cycles. TCRdb re-analysed the 5' RACE reads in MiXCR, keeping a single row per CDR3 protein. The sample holds about 800,000 distinct CDR3 sequences, approximately 25% seen once. Another study also made use of these data, one on T cells of mothers and their children.

The sequencing input was blood. The source of these receptors is a boy aged 5-17 years in good health.

Only a few counts were recorded for this clonotype. The chain couples TRBV4-2 to TRBJ2-7, with D maybe TRBD1 (5 bases). With 0 bases removed from V and 1 base from J, the gap between germline ends came to 7 bases. The length of the CDR3 is 14 residues. Looked up from germline, CDR1 is LGHNA and CDR2 is YNFKEQ. The CDR3 sequence: CASSQDWTSYEQYF. The CDR3 DNA follows: TGTGCCAGCAGCCAAGATTGGACATCCTACGAGCAGTACTTC.

This clonotype was counted a single time. This sequence joins TRBV27 and TRBJ2-3; TRBD2 matches at 11 bases. CDR1 MNHEY and CDR2 SMNVEV come from the germline V gene (reference sequence). This CDR3 is built from 15 residues. With V trimmed by 2 bases and J by 4 bases, 2 bases remained unmatched. The CDR3, as DNA: TGTGCCAGCAGTTTAGATAGCGGGAGGGCAGATACGCAGTATTTT. This gives the protein CASSLDSGRADTQYF.

The gene calls are TRBV29-1 and TRBJ1-4; possible D gene TRBD1, 5 bases. This CDR3 has 16 residues. V lost 1 base to trimming and J lost 8 bases, with 20 bases between them. CDR1 is SQVTM and CDR2 is ANQGSEA in the germline V gene. CDR3 residues: CSVEGEGYGRGEKLFF. The CDR3 DNA reads as TGCAGCGTTGAAGGAGAGGGCTACGGGAGGGGAGAAAAACTGTTTTTT.

The chain links TRBV12-3 or TRBV12-4 to TRBJ1-1; no definite D call. The CDR3 covers 14 residues. Trimming pared 3 bases from V and 4 bases from J, leaving 12 bases between. In DNA, the CDR3 is TGTGCCAGCAGTTTTACGGACGGCGGCACTGAAGCTTTCTTT. It is translated as CASSFTDGGTEAFF.

The rearrangement joins TRBV7-9 to TRBJ2-4; unclear D gene. This CDR3 spans 13 amino acids. Germline V gene lookup returns CDR1 SEHNR and CDR2 FQNEAQ (reference sequence). Trimming pared 4 bases from V and 11 bases from J, leaving 15 bases between. CDR3 nucleotides: TGTGCCAGCAGCTCCATTAACGTGGGATTTCAGTACTTC. Its protein is CASSSINVGFQYF. Supplemented by reference TRBV7-9 and TRBJ2-4, the full variable domain reads DTGVSQNPRHKITKRGQNVTFRCDPISEHNRLYWYRQTLGQGPEFLTYFQNEAQLEKSRLLSDRFSAERPKGSFSTLEIQRTEQGDSAMYLCASSSINVGFQYFGAGTRLSVL.

This chain joins TRBV12-3 or TRBV12-4 and TRBJ1-1, with D possibly being TRBD1 (5 bases). V was shortened by 7 bases and J by 7 bases, with 10 bases between the two germline ends. This CDR3 is built from 11 residues. As DNA, the CDR3 is TGTGCCAGCAAGGGCCAGGGTGAAGCTTTCTTT. Its translation is CASKGQGEAFF.

The chain couples TRBV12-3 or TRBV12-4 to TRBJ1-2; D remains unclear. The CDR3 sequence is 15 residues long. The V and J ends lost 4 bases and 2 bases respectively, with 14 bases between them. The CDR3 region is CASSSPDGPNYGYTF. The CDR3 coding sequence is TGTGCCAGCAGTTCTCCGGACGGTCCAAACTATGGCTACACCTTC.

The chain carries TRBV15 and TRBJ2-3; maybe TRBD1 (6 bases). The CDR3 has 14 residues. V lost 2 bases and J lost 5, with 11 bases in between. Germline V lookup: CDR1 LNHNV, CDR2 YYDKDF (reference sequence). The DNA for the CDR3 is TGTGCCACCAGCAGACTGACAGGAGGAGATACGCAGTATTTT. Its translation: CATSRLTGGDTQYF.

This clonotype appeared many times. Compared with germline, one end of the junction differs, possibly owing to a read error. The V call is TRBV4-1, the J call TRBJ1-5; TRBD1 matches 9 bases. CDR1 and CDR2 from the germline V gene are MGHRA and YSYEKL. The CDR3 spans 15 residues. CDR3 residues: CASSQGQGGNQPQHF. CDR3 DNA: TGTGCCAGTAGTCAGGGACAGGGCGGCAATCAGCCCCAGCATTTT.

This clonotype has ten or more counts. The chain combines TRBV28 with TRBJ2-7; D might be TRBD2 (6 bases). The V end lost 4 bases, the J end lost 3 bases, and 13 bases lay between the germline ends. The CDR3 loop spans 14 amino acids. CDR1 is MDHEN, CDR2 SYDVKM, per germline. The CDR3 reads CASSWGDLDYEQYF. In DNA, the CDR3 is TGTGCCAGCAGTTGGGGGGACTTGGACTACGAGCAGTACTTC.

CDR3: CATSDLQERGPYEQYF. CDR3 nucleotide sequence: TGTGCCACCAGTGATTTGCAGGAACGAGGACCCTACGAGCAGTACTTC. This chain uses TRBV24-1 with TRBJ2-7; D remains ambiguous. Trimming took 0 bases from V and 2 from J, leaving 13 bases between them. The CDR3 extends over 16 amino acids. Germline assignment: CDR1 KGHDR and CDR2 SFDVKD.

This clonotype occurred a few times. The V and J genes are TRBV7-6 and TRBJ1-4; tentative D call: TRBD1 (6 bases). The germline CDR1 and CDR2 sequences are SGHVS and FNYEAQ. The CDR3 totals 13 residues. Trimming cost V 6 bases and J 13 bases, with 18 bases left between them. The chain's CDR3 is CASRPIEQGGLFF. The CDR3 DNA reads TGTGCCAGCAGGCCCATCGAACAGGGCGGACTGTTTTTT.

The chain combines TRBV5-1 with TRBJ1-1; no clear D gene. The length of the CDR3 is 15 residues. From germline, CDR1 is SGHRS and CDR2 YFSETQ. Trimming took 0 bases from V and 4 from J, leaving 13 bases between them. The CDR3 loop reads CASSLGPETFTEAFF. The CDR3 coding sequence is TGCGCCAGCAGCTTGGGTCCCGAGACCTTCACTGAAGCTTTCTTT.

This clonotype was observed a handful of times. The chain employs TRBV7-9 and TRBJ2-2; 7 bases map to TRBD1. V trimming: 2 bases; J trimming: 0 bases; junction bases outside the gene matches: 3. The CDR3 is 16 amino acids. CDR1 is SEHNR and CDR2 is FQNEAQ in the germline V gene (reference sequence). CDR3 nucleotide sequence: TGTGCCAGCAGCTTACAGACAGGGCCGAACACCGGGGAGCTGTTTTTT. Protein product: CASSLQTGPNTGELFF. The variable domain in full, with the rest retrieved from reference TRBV7-9 and TRBJ2-2, is DTGVSQNPRHKITKRGQNVTFRCDPISEHNRLYWYRQTLGQGPEFLTYFQNEAQLEKSRLLSDRFSAERPKGSFSTLEIQRTEQGDSAMYLCASSLQTGPNTGELFFGEGSRLTVL.

The chain recombines TRBV9 with TRBJ2-5; 8 nucleotides line up with TRBD2. The J call may be incorrect, as the DNA end agrees better with TRBJ2-1. The CDR3 runs 12 residues. Germline V gene sequence: CDR1 SGDLS, CDR2 YYNGEE. CDR3 region: CASSALAGEQFF. CDR3 in DNA: TGTGCCAGCAGCGCTCTAGCGGGTGAGCAGTTCTTC.

The chain is built from TRBV20-1 and TRBJ2-5; 9 nucleotides agree with TRBD2. The better agreement between TRBJ2-7 and the DNA end casts doubt on the J call. Looked up from germline, CDR1 is DFQATT and CDR2 is SNEGSKA (reference sequence). The CDR3 has 16 residues. CDR3 sequence: CSARDQLAGESYEQYF. The CDR3 nucleotides are TGCAGTGCTAGAGACCAACTAGCGGGCGAGTCCTACGAGCAGTACTTC.

This clonotype was picked up a small number of times. The rearrangement links TRBV20-1 to TRBJ2-3, with D maybe TRBD2 (5 bases). CDR1 and CDR2 (germline): DFQATT, SNEGSKA (reference sequence). CDR3 length equals 14 residues. V dropped 3 bases and J dropped 6 bases, with 16 bases sitting between them. CDR3 protein: CSARASGRRDTQYF. The CDR3 coding sequence is TGCAGTGCTAGGGCCAGCGGACGCCGTGATACGCAGTATTTT.

The chain links TRBV10-3 to TRBJ1-5, with no clear D. The ends were cut back, 0 bases at V and 1 base at J, with 10 bases in the middle. The CDR3 is 16 residues long. In germline, CDR1 is ENHRY, CDR2 SYGVKD. CDR3 DNA sequence: TGTGCCATCAGTGAGTCGGTGGCCAGGAGCAATCAGCCCCAGCATTTT. Translated, it gives CAISESVARSNQPQHF.

V usage is TRBV5-1 and J usage is TRBJ1-1; D gene unclear. The germline CDR1 and CDR2 sequences are SGHRS and YFSETQ. The CDR3 has 14 residues. V was shortened by 4 bases and J by 5 bases, with 15 bases between the two germline ends. The CDR3 coding sequence is TGCGCCAGCAGCATCTGGTCCTCTGGGACTGAAGCTTTCTTT. Encoded protein: CASSIWSSGTEAFF.

There are a few counts of this clonotype. The V call is TRBV13, the J call TRBJ1-1; tentatively, D is TRBD1 (5 bases). The CDR3 contains 13 residues. Between the trimmed V and J ends, which lost 6 bases and 5 bases, there was a span of 13 bases. CDR1 is PRHDT, CDR2 FYEKMQ, per germline (reference sequence). CDR3: CASSKRGGTEAFF. Here the CDR3 DNA reads TGTGCCAGCAGTAAGAGGGGCGGAACTGAAGCTTTCTTT.

The V call is TRBV18, the J call TRBJ1-1; 7 positions match TRBD1. Germline CDR1 KGHSH, CDR2 LQKENI. V was clipped by 3 bases and J by 3 bases; unmatched bases: 7. This CDR3 region has 15 residues. As DNA, the CDR3 is TGTGCCAGCTCACCTTCGACAGGGTGGTACACTGAAGCTTTCTTT. This translates into CASSPSTGWYTEAFF.

This clonotype was counted between two and nine times. An end of the junction does not agree with germline; a read error may underlie this. The genes are TRBV6-6 and TRBJ2-3; no clear D. CDR3 length equals 13 residues. The germline gives CDR1 MNHNY, CDR2 SVGAGI (reference sequence). The CDR3 DNA reads TGCGCCAGCAGTTACTATGCGGCGGATACGCAGTATTTT. This codes for CASSYYAADTQYF.

This clonotype was counted between two and nine times. The chain combines TRBV4-3 with TRBJ1-5; D ambiguous. The CDR3 has 15 residues. Looked up from germline, CDR1 is LGHNA and CDR2 is YSLEER. V lost 1 base and J 3 bases, leaving 10 bases between the germline ends. CDR3 in amino acids: CASSQGRGPNQPQHF. CDR3 coding DNA: TGCGCCAGCAGCCAAGGGCGGGGTCCCAATCAGCCCCAGCATTTT.

A few counts support this clonotype. V usage is TRBV20-1 and J usage is TRBJ2-5, with 10 positions matching TRBD2. The closer fit of TRBJ2-1 to the DNA end suggests the J call may be wrong. Germline loops: CDR1 DFQATT, CDR2 SNEGSKA (reference sequence). The CDR3 has 16 residues. The CDR3 nucleotides read TGCAGTGCTAGTCCCCTACTAGCGGGAAATTTGGTTGAGCAGTTCTTC. Its translation: CSASPLLAGNLVEQFF.

This clonotype has a handful of counts. The chain is built from TRBV9 and TRBJ2-2, with D possibly TRBD2 on 7 matching bases. V shed 3 bases and J shed 5 bases, with 14 bases lying between them. The CDR3 loop spans 15 amino acids. Germline CDR1 and CDR2: SGDLS and YYNGEE. CDR3 bases: TGTGCCAGCAGCGATTCGGGGGGCGAAACCGGGGAGCTGTTTTTT. Its translation is CASSDSGGETGELFF.

The chain employs TRBV10-3 and TRBJ2-7; 7 nucleotides match TRBD1. The CDR3 runs 14 residues. The V gene's germline CDR1 is ENHRY and CDR2 SYGVKD. The V and J ends lost 4 bases and 3 bases, in that order; junction bases with no gene match: 6. The CDR3 protein is CAISVTGRNYEQYF. The CDR3 bases are TGTGCCATCAGTGTGACAGGGAGAAACTACGAGCAGTACTTC.

The V call is TRBV5-1, the J call TRBJ2-1; 10 bases match TRBD2. Germline lookup yields CDR1 SGHRS and CDR2 YFSETQ. V shed 6 bases, J shed 7 bases, and the junction held 7 bases outside the gene matches. This CDR3 comprises 14 residues. The CDR3 here is CASTRLAGENEQFF. CDR3 nucleotides: TGCGCCAGCACTAGGCTAGCGGGAGAAAATGAGCAGTTCTTC. Combining the CDR3 with reference TRBV5-1 and TRBJ2-1 gives the whole variable domain KAGVTQTPRYLIKTRGQQVTLSCSPISGHRSVSWYQQTPGQGLQFLFEYFSETQRNKGNFPGRFSGRQFSNSRSEMNVSTLELGDSALYLCASTRLAGENEQFFGPGTRLTVL.

The rearrangement joins TRBV18 to TRBJ2-4; D gene unclear. The germline V gene has CDR1 KGHSH and CDR2 LQKENI. Trimming pared 0 bases from V and 0 bases from J, leaving 9 bases between. The CDR3 is made up of 16 amino acids. The DNA of the CDR3 is TGTGCCAGCTCACCACCTGTCGCCTTAGCCAAAAACATTCAGTACTTC. Encoded protein: CASSPPVALAKNIQYF.

This clonotype came up a few times. A much larger clone is a single base away; this may be a read error. This chain connects TRBV20-1 to TRBJ1-5, with 7 bases identical to TRBD1. The CDR3 is 16 amino acids. Per the germline V gene, CDR1 is DFQATT and CDR2 is SNEGSKA (reference sequence). V lost 5 bases to trimming and J lost 0 bases; unmatched junction nucleotides: 10. CDR3 nucleotide sequence: TGCAGTGCTGCTGGGACAGTATTAAATAGCAATCAGCCCCAGCATTTT. Its translation: CSAAGTVLNSNQPQHF.

This rearrangement joins TRBV3-1 to TRBJ2-1; tentative D call: TRBD1 (8 bases). V lost 6 bases, J lost 8 bases, and 17 bases lay in between. This CDR3 spans 14 amino acids. CDR1 is LGHDT, CDR2 YNNKEL, per germline (reference sequence). The CDR3 DNA sequence: TGTGCCAGCAGACAACGACAGGGGAGGGATGAGCAGTTCTTC. It translates to CASRQRQGRDEQFF.

The chain employs TRBV10-3 and TRBJ2-2; 8 nucleotides agree with TRBD1. Germline CDR1 reads ENHRY; CDR2 reads SYGVKD. There are 17 residues in the CDR3. V lost 1 base, J lost 3 bases, and 7 bases stayed unmatched. The CDR3: CAISELLQGVDTGELFF. In DNA, the CDR3 is TGTGCCATCAGTGAGTTACTACAGGGGGTTGACACCGGGGAGCTGTTTTTT.